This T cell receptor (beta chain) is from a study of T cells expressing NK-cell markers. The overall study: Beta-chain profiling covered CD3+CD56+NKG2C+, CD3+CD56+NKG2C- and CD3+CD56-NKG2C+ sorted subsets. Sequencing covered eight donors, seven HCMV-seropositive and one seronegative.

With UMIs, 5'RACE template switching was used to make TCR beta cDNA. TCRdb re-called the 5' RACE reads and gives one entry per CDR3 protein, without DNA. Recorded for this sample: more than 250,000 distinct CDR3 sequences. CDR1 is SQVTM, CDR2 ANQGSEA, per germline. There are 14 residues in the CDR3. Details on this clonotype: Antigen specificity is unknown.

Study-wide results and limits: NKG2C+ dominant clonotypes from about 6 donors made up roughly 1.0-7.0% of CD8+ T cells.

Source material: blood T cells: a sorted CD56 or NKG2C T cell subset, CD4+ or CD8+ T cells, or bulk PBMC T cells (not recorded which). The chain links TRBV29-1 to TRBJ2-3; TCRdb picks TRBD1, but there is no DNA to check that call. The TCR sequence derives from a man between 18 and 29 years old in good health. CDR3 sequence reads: CSVLGQGTGDTQYF.